This T cell receptor (beta chain) comes out of a study of cytomegalovirus exposure and HLA in healthy donors. To note about this clone: The antigen is not known.

Study-wide findings and caveats: Other equally common chains were less clonally expanded than HLA-associated TCR beta chains, a later analysis showed. The authors later found most CMV-associated TCR beta chains appeared HLA-restricted. Solely CMV serostatus was available to characterize immune exposure. Previously analyzed data showed that most TCR beta V segments were productive at a frequency of about 87% or about 30%.

This PCR relied on a set of 60 Vbeta primers and 13 Jbeta primers. Profiling relied on immunoSEQ multiplex PCR, and the TCRdb table lists in-frame clones only, not all of them. In the table there are approximately 79,000 clones, around 79% of which are singletons. The sequence was obtained from a woman aged 40 to 50 in good health and CMV-seropositive. The sequencing sample was made of PBMCs.

CDR3: CASSPGTGTGTFYGYTF. The DNA for the CDR3 is TGTGCCAGCTCACCAGGAACCGGGACAGGGACTTTCTATGGCTACACCTTC. The rearrangement joins TRBV18 to TRBJ1-2, with 9 bases that match TRBD1. CDR1 KGHSH and CDR2 LQKENI come from the germline V gene. The CDR3 extends over 17 amino acids. Germline trimming cut 2 bases from V and 4 bases from J; bases unmatched to any gene: 11.